The rows below give T cell receptor beta chains drawn from one sample of a study of regulatory and conventional T cells in breast cancer. TCRdb re-derived calls from the PCR reads in MiXCR, one entry per CDR3 protein. Found here are roughly 10,000 distinct CDR3 sequences, roughly 34% of them singletons; the top ten hold more than 5%. The sample comprised conventional T cells from blood. The receptor source for this set is a male donor in good health. Both conserved end residues are part of each CDR3. D genes are given only for firm matches. A clone size is listed for some rows: how often the clone was seen (once, few, many), or a class if it is expanded.

j_gene	abundance	v_gene	d_gene	CDR3aa	CDR3nt
TRBJ2-7	-	TRBV11-2	-	CASSRFILHEQYF	TGTGCAAGCAGCCGCTTCATTCTGCACGAGCAGTACTTC
TRBJ1-2	-	TRBV24-1	-	CATSDRYGYTF	TGTGCCACGAGTGATAGATATGGCTACACCTTC
TRBJ1-6	medium-sized	TRBV6-2/TRBV6-3	-	CASSSLQGNNSPLHF	TGTGCCAGCAGTTCCCTCCAGGGTAATAATTCACCCCTCCACTTT
TRBJ2-5	-	TRBV12-3/TRBV12-4	TRBD2	CASRGALAGTQYF	TGTGCCAGCAGGGGGGCACTAGCGGGGACCCAGTACTTC
TRBJ2-1	-	TRBV30	-	CAWSVKGRTYNEQFF	TGTGCCTGGAGTGTAAAGGGACGGACCTACAATGAGCAGTTCTTC
TRBJ2-3	few	TRBV5-1	-	CASSFAGSHTDTQYF	TGCGCCAGCAGCTTTGCTGGGTCGCACACAGATACGCAGTATTTT
TRBJ2-5	-	TRBV28	TRBD2	CASSYSGGRQETQYF	TGTGCCAGCAGTTATAGCGGGGGGCGCCAAGAGACCCAGTACTTC
TRBJ1-1	few	TRBV5-6	-	CASSPSVNTEAFF	TGTGCCAGCAGCCCATCGGTGAACACTGAAGCTTTCTTT
TRBJ2-7	once	TRBV12-3/TRBV12-4	TRBD2	CASTRLAGEKNEQYF	TGTGCCAGCACCAGACTAGCGGGGGAGAAAAACGAGCAGTACTTC
TRBJ2-2	-	TRBV2	-	CASSKTRASVTGELFF	TGTGCCAGCAGTAAGACCCGTGCTAGCGTCACCGGGGAGCTGTTTTTT
TRBJ1-4	-	TRBV14	-	CASSQDGRGGEKLFF	TGTGCCAGCAGCCAAGATGGCAGGGGTGGGGAAAAACTGTTTTTT
TRBJ2-7	once	TRBV5-1	-	CASSLTGSYEQYF	TGCGCCAGCAGCTTGACAGGGTCCTACGAGCAGTACTTC
TRBJ1-1	few	TRBV5-1	-	CASSSGGGNTEAFF	TGCGCCAGCAGCTCCGGCGGAGGGAACACTGAAGCTTTCTTT
TRBJ1-3	-	TRBV12-3/TRBV12-4	-	CASSFSRRGTSGDTIYF	TGTGCCAGCAGTTTTAGTAGGAGGGGGACTTCTGGAGACACCATATATTTT
TRBJ2-2	-	TRBV27	-	CASSFSRGRVEELFF	TGTGCCAGCAGTTTTTCCAGGGGAAGGGTCGAGGAGCTGTTTTTT
TRBJ2-1	-	TRBV7-2	-	CASSLSKADNEQFF	TGTGCCAGCAGCTTAAGTAAAGCGGACAATGAGCAGTTCTTC
TRBJ2-1	-	TRBV20-1	TRBD2	CSSAGVRGYNEQFF	TGCAGTTCCGCGGGGGTGCGGGGCTACAATGAGCAGTTCTTC
TRBJ2-7	-	TRBV2	-	CASSEVRTAPNEQYF	TGTGCCAGCAGTGAAGTCAGGACAGCTCCTAATGAGCAGTACTTC
TRBJ2-7	-	TRBV4-2	-	CTSSQGPRSRDLYEQYF	TGTACCAGCAGCCAAGGTCCCAGATCAAGGGACCTCTACGAGCAGTACTTC
TRBJ2-5	medium-sized	TRBV7-9	-	CASSRGRQETQYF	TGTGCCAGCAGCCGAGGGCGCCAAGAGACCCAGTACTTC
TRBJ2-7	-	TRBV7-6	-	CASSLGRSSSYEQYF	TGTGCCAGCAGCTTAGGAAGGTCTTCCTCCTACGAGCAGTACTTC
TRBJ1-1	many	TRBV7-2	-	CASSPGLGEAFF	TGTGCCAGCAGCCCAGGGTTAGGGGAAGCTTTCTTT
TRBJ2-7	-	TRBV28	TRBD2	CASSSGLSQYF	TGTGCCAGCAGTTCGGGACTATCTCAGTACTTC
TRBJ2-1	-	TRBV7-2	TRBD2	CASKGGRGLAGEEQFF	TGTGCCAGCAAAGGGGGGAGGGGACTAGCGGGGGAGGAGCAGTTCTTC
TRBJ2-3	medium-sized	TRBV5-1	-	CASSLAEGGETDTQYF	TGCGCCAGCAGCTTGGCCGAAGGGGGGGAAACAGATACGCAGTATTTT
TRBJ1-3	-	TRBV5-5	-	CASSLIPPGDGNTIYF	TGTGCCAGCAGCTTGATTCCCCCAGGGGACGGAAACACCATATATTTT
TRBJ2-3	-	TRBV12-3/TRBV12-4	-	CASSRRNGRTTFTLF	TGTGCCAGCAGTCGAAGGAACGGCAGAACGACCTTCACTCTGTTT
TRBJ2-7	-	TRBV7-8	-	CASSPGFWHEQYF	TGTGCCAGCAGCCCGGGGTTCTGGCACGAGCAGTACTTC
TRBJ2-7	-	TRBV7-2	TRBD1	CASSSSRDRGPQYF	TGTGCCAGCAGCTCATCCCGGGACAGGGGGCCCCAGTACTTC
TRBJ2-1	-	TRBV7-3	TRBD2	CASSKGGLAGVRNEQFF	TGTGCCAGCAGCAAAGGGGGTCTAGCGGGGGTGAGGAATGAGCAGTTCTTC
TRBJ2-3	medium-sized	TRBV11-2	TRBD2	CASSPRTSGGATDTQYF	TGTGCCAGCAGCCCGCGGACTAGCGGGGGGGCCACAGATACGCAGTATTTT
TRBJ2-1	-	TRBV5-4	-	CASSPTRKGSNEQFF	TGTGCCAGCAGCCCGACTAGGAAGGGTAGCAATGAGCAGTTCTTC
TRBJ1-2	-	TRBV9	TRBD1	CASNFGQGASGYTF	TGTGCCAGCAATTTCGGACAGGGGGCTAGTGGCTACACCTTC
TRBJ1-1	once	TRBV4-1	-	CASSRLGGDTEAFF	TGCGCCAGCAGCCGCTTAGGGGGGGACACTGAAGCTTTCTTT
TRBJ2-7	-	TRBV15	-	CATSRDHLREQYF	TGTGCCACCAGCAGAGATCATCTGCGCGAGCAGTACTTC
TRBJ1-2	-	TRBV12-3/TRBV12-4	-	CASTTEAVSGYTF	TGTGCCAGCACCACGGAGGCTGTCAGTGGCTACACCTTC
TRBJ2-7	-	TRBV10-2	TRBD2	CASRREGGRSFEQYF	TGCGCCAGCAGGCGGGAGGGGGGGCGTTCCTTCGAGCAGTACTTC
TRBJ1-6	few	TRBV2	TRBD1	CASRDDRGLYNSPLHF	TGTGCCAGCAGAGACGACAGGGGGCTGTATAATTCACCCCTCCACTTT
TRBJ2-1	few	TRBV7-9	-	CASSSFYSVIF	TGTGCCAGCAGCTCCTTTTACAGTGTAATCTTC
TRBJ1-2	-	TRBV12-3/TRBV12-4	TRBD1	CASSADRPYGYTF	TGTGCCAGCAGTGCGGACAGGCCTTATGGCTACACCTTC